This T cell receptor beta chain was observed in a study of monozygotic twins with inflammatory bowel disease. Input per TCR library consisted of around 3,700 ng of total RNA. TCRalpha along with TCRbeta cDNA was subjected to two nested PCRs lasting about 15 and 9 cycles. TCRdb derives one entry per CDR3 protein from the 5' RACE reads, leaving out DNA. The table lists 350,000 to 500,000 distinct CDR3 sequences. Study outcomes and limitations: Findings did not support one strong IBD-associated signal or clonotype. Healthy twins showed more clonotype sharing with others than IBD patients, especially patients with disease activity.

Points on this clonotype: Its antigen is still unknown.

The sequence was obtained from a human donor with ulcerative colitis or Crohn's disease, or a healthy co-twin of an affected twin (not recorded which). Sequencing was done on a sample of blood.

The CDR3 is CSAPASGSPHF. V is TRBV20-1 and J is TRBJ2-7; the D gene TCRdb calls, TRBD2, cannot be checked with no DNA. The germline V gene has CDR1 DFQATT and CDR2 SNEGSKA (reference sequence). This CDR3 is 11 amino acids long.